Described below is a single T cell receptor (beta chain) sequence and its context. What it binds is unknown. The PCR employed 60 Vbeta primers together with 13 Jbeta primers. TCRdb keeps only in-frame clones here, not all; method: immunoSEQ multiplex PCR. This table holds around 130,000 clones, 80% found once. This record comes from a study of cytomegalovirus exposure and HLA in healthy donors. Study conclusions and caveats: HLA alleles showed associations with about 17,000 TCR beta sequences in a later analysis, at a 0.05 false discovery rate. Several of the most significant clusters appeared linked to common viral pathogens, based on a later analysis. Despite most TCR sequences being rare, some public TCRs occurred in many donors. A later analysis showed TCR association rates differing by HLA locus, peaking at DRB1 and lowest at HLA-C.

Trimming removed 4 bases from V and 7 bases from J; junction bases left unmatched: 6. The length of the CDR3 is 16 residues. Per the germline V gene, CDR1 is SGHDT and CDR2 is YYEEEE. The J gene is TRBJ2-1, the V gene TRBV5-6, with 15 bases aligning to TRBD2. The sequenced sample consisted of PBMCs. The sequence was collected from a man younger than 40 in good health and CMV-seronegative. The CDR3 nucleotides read TGTGCCAGCAGCCCCGGACTAGCGGGAGGGCTAAATGAGCAGTTCTTC. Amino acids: CASSPGLAGGLNEQFF.